This TCR beta chain was sequenced for a study of shared clonotypes between healthy human individuals. Study-level points and caveats: Though the depth was large, rarefaction showed that sorted-subset sequencing was incomplete.

Only in-frame clones appear in the TCRdb table, and some are missing; sequencing was by immunoSEQ multiplex PCR. This table holds 2 million to 2.5 million clones, about 92% found once. This clone occurred once. Antigen: not known. Naive CD8 populations comprised CD45RO-negative cells positively selected for CCR7, excluding terminally differentiated effector memory CD45RA+ cells. The junction had 14 bases not matched to a gene; V was cut back by 4 bases and J by 9 bases. Germline CDR1 MDHEN, CDR2 SYDVKM. The CDR3 has 16 amino acids. The chain employs TRBV28 and TRBJ2-1; 8 nucleotides align to TRBD1. The clonotype comes from a man younger than 35 in good health. Some clones in this sample may be carry-over from other donors' samples. Sequences were obtained from naive CD8+ T cells from PBMCs. The CDR3 region is CASSSHRLTGAVEQFF. In DNA form, the CDR3 reads TGTGCCAGCAGTTCACACCGCTTGACAGGGGCGGTTGAGCAGTTCTTC.